This T cell receptor (beta chain) derives from a study of blood T cell repertoires in COVID-19. The wider study: From the United States, Italy and Spain came samples of acute and convalescent COVID-19. In each case, the material was cDNA or gDNA derived from T cells, B-cell-depleted T cells, or PBMCs.

Method: immunoSEQ multiplex PCR; TCRdb's copy keeps in-frame clones and lacks some. This table has approximately 390,000 clones, around 87% appearing once. The germline V and J ends were trimmed by 1 base and 2 bases, with 9 bases remaining between them. In germline, CDR1 is SGHRS, CDR2 YFSETQ. The CDR3 sequence is 14 residues long. On this clone: Different DNA sequences within this sample yield the same CDR3.

This receptor was identified in a woman aged 55-69 years with COVID-19, enrolled during active disease. Material: peripheral blood. The rearrangement joins TRBV5-1 to TRBJ1-2, with D tentatively TRBD1 (6 bases). CDR3 sequence: CASSLTQGNYGYTF. The CDR3 DNA sequence: TGCGCCAGCAGCTTGACACAGGGCAACTATGGCTACACCTTC.